The 7 T cell receptor beta chains listed next were all sequenced from one sample in a study of blood T cell repertoires in COVID-19. Data came from immunoSEQ multiplex PCR; TCRdb stores just in-frame clones and leaves some out. This table has about 160,000 clones, 70% to 85% appearing once. Sequenced sample: peripheral blood. The receptor source for this set is an elderly woman with acute or convalescent COVID-19.

This clone is a singleton in its sample. V gene TRBV18 combines with J gene TRBJ1-6; D gene unclear. Germline CDR1 is KGHSH and CDR2 is LQKENI. The length of the CDR3 is 16 residues. Deletions cut 1 base from V and 0 bases from J, with 7 bases between. For the CDR3, the DNA is TGTGCCAGCTCACCACAGAGGAGCTCCTATAATTCACCCCTCCACTTT. It translates to CASSPQRSSYNSPLHF.

This clone turned up a few times. This sequence joins TRBV7-9 and TRBJ2-2, with D hard to call. Germline assignment: CDR1 SEHNR and CDR2 FQNEAQ (reference sequence). This CDR3 has 11 residues. The V end was cut by 4 bases, the J end by 7 bases, with 4 bases between. Written as DNA, the CDR3 is TGTGCCAGCAGCTCCTACGGGGAGCTGTTTTTT. It translates to CASSSYGELFF.

This chain connects TRBV7-2 to TRBJ2-3, with 7 bases aligning to TRBD2. The germline CDR1 and CDR2 sequences are SGHTA and FQGNSA. After removal of 0 bases from V and 6 bases from J, the junction contained 15 bases not matched to a gene. The CDR3 sequence is 18 residues long. Written as DNA, the CDR3 is TGTGCCAGCAGCTTAGCCCCCTCCGGGGAGGGTTGGAGCGATACGCAGTATTTT. This codes for CASSLAPSGEGWSDTQYF.

This chain uses TRBV5-4 with TRBJ2-1; 11 positions match TRBD1. After removal of 4 bases from V and 4 bases from J, the junction contained 4 bases not matched to a gene. From germline, CDR1 is SGHNT and CDR2 YYREEE (reference sequence). The CDR3 is 15 amino acids. CDR3 bases: TGTGCCAGCAGCCCAGGACAGGGGGCATACAATGAGCAGTTCTTC. Residues: CASSPGQGAYNEQFF.

This clone was observed a handful of times. This sequence joins TRBV5-5 and TRBJ2-1, with D unresolved. This CDR3 has 14 residues. V dropped 0 bases and J dropped 8 bases, with 12 bases sitting between them. Germline-derived CDR1 and CDR2 are SGHKS and YYEKEE (reference sequence). This CDR3 reads CASSLGFGYYEQFF. The CDR3 bases are TGTGCCAGCAGCTTGGGTTTCGGGTACTATGAGCAGTTCTTC. The full variable domain, completed using reference TRBV5-5 and TRBJ2-1, is DAGVTQSPTHLIKTRGQQVTLRCSPISGHKSVSWYQQVLGQGPQFIFQYYEKEERGRGNFPDRFSARQFPNYSSELNVNALLLGDSALYLCASSLGFGYYEQFFGPGTRLTVL.

This clone was seen once. The chain employs TRBV7-2 and TRBJ2-3, with D maybe TRBD2 (7 bases). The CDR3 spans 14 residues. V shed 1 base and J shed 5 bases, with 10 bases lying between them. Looked up from germline, CDR1 is SGHTA and CDR2 is FQGNSA. This CDR3 reads CASSLGRGRDTQYF. For the CDR3, the DNA is TGTGCCAGCAGCTTAGGGCGGGGGCGAGATACGCAGTATTTT.

This clone was counted only a few times. The chain joins TRBV9 to TRBJ2-3; 7 bases are a match to TRBD2. The V gene's germline CDR1 is SGDLS and CDR2 YYNGEE. The V segment lost 6 bases and the J segment 2 bases; nucleotides outside the gene matches: 12. The CDR3 is 16 amino acids. The CDR3 loop reads CASTLFGGGPTDTQYF. CDR3 DNA sequence: TGTGCCAGCACCTTATTTGGGGGAGGGCCCACAGATACGCAGTATTTT.